This TCR beta chain originates from a study of CD8 T cells in ankylosing spondylitis. CDR1 and CDR2 from the germline V gene are LGHNA and YSLEER. The CDR3 has 15 residues. Trimming left V 1 base short and J 1 base short, with 10 bases between. TCRdb redid the calling of the 5' RACE reads with MiXCR, one entry per CDR3 protein. The sample holds 270,000 or so distinct CDR3 sequences, 18% seen once. The rearrangement uses TRBV4-3 and TRBJ2-5; D not certain. Sequencing used blood, either unsorted or a sorted T cell fraction (not recorded which). The clonotype originates from a male donor with ankylosing spondylitis or in good health (not recorded which). The CDR3 here is CASSQGSASQETQYF. DNA for the CDR3: TGCGCCAGCAGCCAAGGAAGCGCCAGCCAAGAGACCCAGTACTTC.